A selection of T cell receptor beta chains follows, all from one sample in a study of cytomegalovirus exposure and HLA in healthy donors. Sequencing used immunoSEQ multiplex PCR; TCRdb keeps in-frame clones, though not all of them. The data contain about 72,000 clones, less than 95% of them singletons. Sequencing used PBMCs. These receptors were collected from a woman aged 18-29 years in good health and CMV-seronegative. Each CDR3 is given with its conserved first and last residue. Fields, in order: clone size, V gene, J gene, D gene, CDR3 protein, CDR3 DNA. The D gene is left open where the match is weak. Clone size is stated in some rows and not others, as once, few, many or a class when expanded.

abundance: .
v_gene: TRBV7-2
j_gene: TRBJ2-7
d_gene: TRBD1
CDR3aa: CASSPDRGLTYEQYF
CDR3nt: TGTGCCAGCAGCCCGGACAGGGGCTTAACCTACGAGCAGTACTTC

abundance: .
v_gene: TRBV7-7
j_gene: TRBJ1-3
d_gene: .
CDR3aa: CASSSGQSSGNTIYF
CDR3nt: TGTGCTAGCAGCTCGGGACAAAGCTCTGGAAACACCATATATTTT

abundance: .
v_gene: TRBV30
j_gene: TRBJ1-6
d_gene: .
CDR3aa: CAWQGSPNLHF
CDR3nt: TGTGCCTGGCAGGGATCGCCAAACCTCCACTTT

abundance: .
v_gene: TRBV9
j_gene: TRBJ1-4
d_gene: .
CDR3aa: CASSPQDRNNEKLFF
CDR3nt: TGTGCCAGCAGCCCCCAGGACAGAAATAATGAAAAACTGTTTTTT

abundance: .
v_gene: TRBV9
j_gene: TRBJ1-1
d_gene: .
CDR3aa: CASSVKGWDTEAFF
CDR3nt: TGTGCCAGCAGCGTAAAGGGGTGGGACACTGAAGCTTTCTTT

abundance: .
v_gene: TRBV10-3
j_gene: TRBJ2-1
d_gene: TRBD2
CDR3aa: CAISGMAGGSSYNEQFF
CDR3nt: TGTGCCATCAGTGGGATGGCGGGGGGGAGCTCCTACAATGAGCAGTTCTTC

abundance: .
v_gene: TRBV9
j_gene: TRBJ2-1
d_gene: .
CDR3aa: CASRTSPGEQFF
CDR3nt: TGTGCCAGCAGGACTTCTCCCGGGGAGCAGTTCTTC

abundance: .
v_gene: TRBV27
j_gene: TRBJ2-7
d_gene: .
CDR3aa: CASSLLSASGEQYF
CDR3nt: TGTGCCAGCAGTTTATTGAGCGCTTCGGGCGAGCAGTACTTC

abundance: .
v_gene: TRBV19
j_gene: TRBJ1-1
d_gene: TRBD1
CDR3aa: CAKDRPNTEAFF
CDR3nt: TGTGCCAAGGACAGGCCGAACACTGAAGCTTTCTTT

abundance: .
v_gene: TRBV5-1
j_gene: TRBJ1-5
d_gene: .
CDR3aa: CASSLSHRVNQPQHF
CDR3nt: TGCGCCAGCAGCTTGAGTCACAGGGTCAATCAGCCCCAGCATTTT

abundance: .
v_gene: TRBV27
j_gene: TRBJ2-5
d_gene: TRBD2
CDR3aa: CASSVKRGPQETQYF
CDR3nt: TGTGCCAGCAGTGTCAAGCGGGGGCCCCAAGAGACCCAGTACTTC

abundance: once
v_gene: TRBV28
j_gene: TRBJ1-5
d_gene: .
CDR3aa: CASSPMRGKGTEPQHF
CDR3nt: TGTGCCAGCAGTCCAATGCGGGGCAAAGGAACTGAGCCCCAGCATTTT

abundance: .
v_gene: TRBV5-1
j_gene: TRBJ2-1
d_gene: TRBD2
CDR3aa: CASSIRGGAIYNEQFF
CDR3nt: TGCGCCAGCAGCATCCGCGGGGGGGCCATCTACAATGAGCAGTTCTTC

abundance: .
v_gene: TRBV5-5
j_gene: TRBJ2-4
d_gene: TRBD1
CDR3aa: CASSLLGQAAKNIQYF
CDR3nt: TGTGCCAGCAGCTTGTTGGGACAGGCGGCCAAAAACATTCAGTACTTC

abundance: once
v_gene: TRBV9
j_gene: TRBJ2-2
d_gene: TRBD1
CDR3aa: CASSGGQANTGELFF
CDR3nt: TGTGCCAGCAGCGGGGGACAGGCGAACACCGGGGAGCTGTTTTTT

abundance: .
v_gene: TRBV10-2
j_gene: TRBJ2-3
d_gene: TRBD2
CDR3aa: CATTSGGTTSTDTQYF
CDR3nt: TGCGCCACGACTAGCGGGGGGACAACTAGCACAGATACGCAGTATTTT

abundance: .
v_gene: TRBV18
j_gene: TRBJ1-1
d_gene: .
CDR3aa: CASSPTLAGVNTEAFF
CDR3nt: TGTGCCAGCTCTCCGACCCTTGCGGGGGTGAACACTGAAGCTTTCTTT

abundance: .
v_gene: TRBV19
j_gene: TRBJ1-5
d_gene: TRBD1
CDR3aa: CASSIETGKGPGNQPQHF
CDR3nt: TGTGCCAGTAGTATAGAGACAGGGAAAGGGCCGGGCAATCAGCCCCAGCATTTT